The entry below gives a single T cell receptor (beta chain) sequence along with its context. Sample time point: blood 4 weeks post-SBRT, at nephrectomy. Noted treatment: 15 Gy SBRT to primary tumor, nephrectomy 4 weeks later. The data belong to a study of radiation and T cells in renal cell carcinoma. Data came from immunoSEQ multiplex PCR; TCRdb stores just in-frame clones and leaves some out. The table records about 170,000 clones, around 89% of them present only once. Trimming took 4 bases from V and 0 from J, leaving 11 bases between them. The V gene's germline CDR1 is SGHRS and CDR2 YFSETQ. The CDR3 contains 14 residues.

The V gene is TRBV5-1, the J gene TRBJ2-7; D is unresolved. Material: blood, obtained from a patient whose treatment included radiotherapy and nephrectomy. The source of this sequence is a woman between 45 and 60 years old with renal cell carcinoma. The CDR3 DNA is TGCGCCAGCAGCCCGGGCCTCGGCTCCTACGAGCAGTACTTC. Amino acids: CASSPGLGSYEQYF.